A single T cell receptor (beta chain) is shown here with its context. TCRdb's table, derived via immunoSEQ multiplex PCR, lists solely in-frame clones and lacks some. This sample yields fewer than 200,000 clones, of which about three quarters are seen a single time; less than 30% belongs to the top ten. This entry comes from a study of blood T cell repertoires in COVID-19. The germline V and J ends were trimmed by 1 base and 6 bases, with 10 bases remaining between them. This CDR3 is built from 14 residues. The germline gives CDR1 KGHSH, CDR2 LQKENI. This TCR derives from a woman in her 70s with acute or convalescent COVID-19. The V gene is TRBV18, the J gene TRBJ1-5; D is possibly TRBD1 (6 bases). The sample comprised peripheral blood. This chain's CDR3 is CASSPRQVSQPQHF. The CDR3 nucleotides read TGTGCCAGCTCACCACGACAGGTCAGTCAGCCCCAGCATTTT. The variable domain in full, completed from reference TRBV18 and TRBJ1-5, reads NAGVMQNPRHLVRRRGQEARLRCSPMKGHSHVYWYRQLPEEGLKFMVYLQKENIIDESGMPKERFSAEFPKEGPSILRIQQVVRGDSAAYFCASSPRQVSQPQHFGDGTRLSIL.